The present entry profiles one T cell receptor (beta chain) with its context. The V gene's germline CDR1 is SGHDT and CDR2 YYEEEE. CDR3 length equals 15 residues. The junction had 4 bases not matched to a gene; V was cut back by 4 bases and J by 3 bases. These data are taken from a study of T cell repertoires in cytomegalovirus infection. TCRdb recomputed calls from the reads with MiXCR, one row per CDR3 protein. The sample lists about 140,000 distinct CDR3 sequences; 5% to 6.5% were seen once. This clonotype originated in a human donor in good health (CMV status not recorded). Some clones in this sample may be carry-over from other donors' samples. The V and J genes are TRBV5-6 and TRBJ2-3; 11 bases map to TRBD1. The sequencing input was PBMCs. The CDR3 nucleotides are TGTGCCAGCAGCCGGACAGGGGGCCCGACAGATACGCAGTATTTT. Its translation: CASSRTGGPTDTQYF.